The T cell receptor beta chain described here comes from a study of blood T cell repertoires in COVID-19. Across the study: The United States, Italy and Spain supplied acute and convalescent COVID-19 samples. Nucleic acid was either cDNA or gDNA, and it came from T cells, B-cell-depleted T cells, or PBMCs.

CDR3 length: 13 residues. J gave up 4 bases and V 4 bases, and 1 base lay outside the gene matches. Germline lookup yields CDR1 SGHRS and CDR2 YFSETQ. Original processing notes: Amplification of reference gene primers was used by the study to estimate nucleated cell counts. Only in-frame clones appear in the TCRdb table, and some are missing; sequencing was by immunoSEQ multiplex PCR. Clone size and V and J calls were adopted from that table, with D and trimming inferred from the DNA. The sample lists 71,000 or so clones; almost 85% were seen once. The sequence came from a man between 50 and 59 years old with acute or convalescent COVID-19. This chain connects TRBV5-1 to TRBJ1-4; 7 nucleotides match TRBD1. Source material: peripheral blood. DNA for the CDR3: TGCGCCAGCAGCCGGGACAGTAATGAAAAACTGTTTTTT. It specifies CASSRDSNEKLFF.